This is a list of T cell receptor beta chains from one sample in a study of PD-L1 blockade in urothelial cancer. Generated by immunoSEQ multiplex PCR, the TCRdb table keeps only in-frame clones and is missing some. The sample includes fewer than 45,000 clones, 83% seen only once; the top ten take about 16%. Specimen: PBMCs, collected around atezolizumab (anti-PD-L1) treatment. All receptors come from a man aged 55 to 70 with urothelial cancer. The CDR3 runs from the conserved cysteine through the conserved F or W. D genes are given only for firm matches. Not all rows give a size; the values are once, few, many and, for expanded clones, a class.

clone size: .
J gene: TRBJ1-6
V gene: TRBV5-1
D gene: .
CDR3 DNA: TGCGCCAGCAGCTTGGGTAGTGGGACAAGGAATTCACCCCTCCACTTT
CDR3 protein: CASSLGSGTRNSPLHF

clone size: .
J gene: TRBJ2-1
V gene: TRBV6-5
D gene: .
CDR3 DNA: TGTGCCACCGCAAGAGCAAATGAGCAGTTCTTC
CDR3 protein: CATARANEQFF

clone size: few
J gene: TRBJ2-1
V gene: TRBV7-9
D gene: .
CDR3 DNA: TGTGCCAGCACCCCATTCGAGGAGCAGTTCTTC
CDR3 protein: CASTPFEEQFF

clone size: .
J gene: TRBJ1-1
V gene: TRBV28
D gene: TRBD1
CDR3 DNA: TGTGCCACCATAGGAGGGGGCGCTACTGAAGCTTTCTTT
CDR3 protein: CATIGGGATEAFF

clone size: .
J gene: TRBJ2-3
V gene: TRBV11-2
D gene: .
CDR3 DNA: TGTGCCAGCAGCCTTAGGGCTAGCCAATCATTCACAGATACGCAGTATTTT
CDR3 protein: CASSLRASQSFTDTQYF

clone size: .
J gene: TRBJ2-3
V gene: TRBV18
D gene: TRBD2
CDR3 DNA: TGTGCCAGCTCACCACTTTTACTAGCGGGGGCCAGCACAGATACGCAGTATTTT
CDR3 protein: CASSPLLLAGASTDTQYF

clone size: .
J gene: TRBJ2-3
V gene: TRBV4-1
D gene: TRBD2
CDR3 DNA: TGCGCCAGCAGCGCGTGGGGGGGTAACACAGATACGCAGTATTTT
CDR3 protein: CASSAWGGNTDTQYF

clone size: .
J gene: TRBJ2-1
V gene: TRBV29-1
D gene: TRBD2
CDR3 DNA: TGCAGTGTGGGAGGGACTAGCGGGAGAGTGGTCTACAATGAGCAGTTCTTC
CDR3 protein: CSVGGTSGRVVYNEQFF

clone size: .
J gene: TRBJ2-3
V gene: TRBV19
D gene: .
CDR3 DNA: TGTGCCACCTCCCCATCGGGCACAGATACGCAGTATTTT
CDR3 protein: CATSPSGTDTQYF

clone size: many
J gene: TRBJ1-6
V gene: TRBV7-2
D gene: .
CDR3 DNA: TGTGCCAGCAGCGCCCGGGGGGGTTCACCCCTCCACTTT
CDR3 protein: CASSARGGSPLHF

clone size: .
J gene: TRBJ1-5
V gene: TRBV28
D gene: TRBD1
CDR3 DNA: TGTGCCAGCAGGTCTACAGGGGGCGCGGGTCGCCAGCATTTT
CDR3 protein: CASRSTGGAGRQHF

clone size: .
J gene: TRBJ1-2
V gene: TRBV28
D gene: .
CDR3 DNA: TGTGCCAGCAGTTTCAGGGTTGGCTATGGCTACACCTTC
CDR3 protein: CASSFRVGYGYTF

clone size: .
J gene: TRBJ1-6
V gene: TRBV28
D gene: TRBD1
CDR3 DNA: TGTGCCAGCGTTACGACCGGACAGGGGAATTCACCCCTCCACTTT
CDR3 protein: CASVTTGQGNSPLHF

clone size: .
J gene: TRBJ2-1
V gene: TRBV27
D gene: TRBD1
CDR3 DNA: TGTGCCAGCAGTGTCCCGGGACAGTCCGACAATGAGCAGTTCTTC
CDR3 protein: CASSVPGQSDNEQFF

clone size: .
J gene: TRBJ1-1
V gene: TRBV6-6
D gene: TRBD1
CDR3 DNA: TGTGCCACCTATAACAGGGGGCGCGTAGAGAACACTGAAGCTTTCTTT
CDR3 protein: CATYNRGRVENTEAFF

clone size: many
J gene: TRBJ1-1
V gene: TRBV11-2
D gene: .
CDR3 DNA: TGTGCCAGCAGCTTATCTTCCGTGAACACTGAAGCTTTCTTT
CDR3 protein: CASSLSSVNTEAFF

clone size: .
J gene: TRBJ1-2
V gene: TRBV27
D gene: .
CDR3 DNA: TGTGCCAGCAGTAAAACAGGTTTAGGAAACTATGGCTACACCTTC
CDR3 protein: CASSKTGLGNYGYTF

clone size: .
J gene: TRBJ2-2
V gene: TRBV9
D gene: .
CDR3 DNA: TGTGCCAGCAGCGTAGGCAGGGGGGTTGATACCGGGGAGCTGTTTTTT
CDR3 protein: CASSVGRGVDTGELFF

clone size: .
J gene: TRBJ2-1
V gene: TRBV9
D gene: .
CDR3 DNA: TGTGCCAGCAGCGTAGGAGTTAATGAGCAGTTCTTC
CDR3 protein: CASSVGVNEQFF

clone size: .
J gene: TRBJ1-1
V gene: TRBV5-4
D gene: .
CDR3 DNA: TGTGCCAGCAGCCCGATTGGACAGAACACTGAAGCTTTCTTT
CDR3 protein: CASSPIGQNTEAFF

clone size: .
J gene: TRBJ1-4
V gene: TRBV6-5
D gene: .
CDR3 DNA: TGTGCCAGCAGCTTACAACGGAGAAATGAAAAACTGTTTTTT
CDR3 protein: CASSLQRRNEKLFF

clone size: .
J gene: TRBJ2-7
V gene: TRBV6-5
D gene: .
CDR3 DNA: TGTGCCAGCAGTTACTCGAGGACAGAGGACTACGAGCAGTACTTC
CDR3 protein: CASSYSRTEDYEQYF

clone size: .
J gene: TRBJ2-2
V gene: TRBV28
D gene: .
CDR3 DNA: TGTGCCAGCACCCCGAGCCTGGGCGGGACCGGGGAGCTGTTTTTT
CDR3 protein: CASTPSLGGTGELFF

clone size: few
J gene: TRBJ1-5
V gene: TRBV6-1
D gene: .
CDR3 DNA: TGTGCCAGCAGTGTCAGGGCTGGAGAAAATCAGCCCCAGCATTTT
CDR3 protein: CASSVRAGENQPQHF

clone size: .
J gene: TRBJ1-2
V gene: TRBV28
D gene: TRBD1
CDR3 DNA: TGTGCCAGCAGTTTAGTGTCCCCGGGACAGGGGGCGCGGTATGGCTACACCTTC
CDR3 protein: CASSLVSPGQGARYGYTF

clone size: .
J gene: TRBJ1-4
V gene: TRBV5-8
D gene: .
CDR3 DNA: TGTGCCAGCAGAGAGAAACGAGCAACTAATGAAAAACTGTTTTTT
CDR3 protein: CASREKRATNEKLFF

clone size: few
J gene: TRBJ1-2
V gene: TRBV6-1
D gene: .
CDR3 DNA: TGTGCCAGCAGCCCCACCCAGAACTATGGCTACACCTTC
CDR3 protein: CASSPTQNYGYTF

clone size: .
J gene: TRBJ2-5
V gene: TRBV10-3
D gene: .
CDR3 DNA: TGTGCCATCAGTGAGTCTACAGCCCCTAAAGAGACCCAGTACTTC
CDR3 protein: CAISESTAPKETQYF

clone size: .
J gene: TRBJ2-3
V gene: TRBV28
D gene: .
CDR3 DNA: TGTGCCAGCAGCTCCGGAGGGTTGGGCACAGATACGCAGTATTTT
CDR3 protein: CASSSGGLGTDTQYF

clone size: .
J gene: TRBJ1-2
V gene: TRBV10-3
D gene: TRBD1
CDR3 DNA: TGTGCCGCCGTAGGACAGGGATCGCGGGGCTACACCTTC
CDR3 protein: CAAVGQGSRGYTF

clone size: .
J gene: TRBJ1-5
V gene: TRBV2
D gene: .
CDR3 DNA: TGTGCCAGCAGTGATCTGGGGCTTCAGCCCCAGCATTTT
CDR3 protein: CASSDLGLQPQHF

clone size: .
J gene: TRBJ2-7
V gene: TRBV30
D gene: .
CDR3 DNA: TGTGCTGATTGCGGCGAGCAGTACTTC
CDR3 protein: CADCGEQYF

clone size: .
J gene: TRBJ1-5
V gene: TRBV6-1
D gene: TRBD1
CDR3 DNA: TGTGCCAGCACCCGGACAGGGGGCAATCAGCCCCAGCATTTT
CDR3 protein: CASTRTGGNQPQHF

clone size: .
J gene: TRBJ2-7
V gene: TRBV2
D gene: TRBD1
CDR3 DNA: TGTGCCAGCCTTGTCCAGGGGGCCTACGAGCAGTACTTC
CDR3 protein: CASLVQGAYEQYF

clone size: .
J gene: TRBJ2-7
V gene: TRBV10-3
D gene: TRBD1
CDR3 DNA: TGTGCCATCAGTGAGTCGCTTTGGACAGGGGAGGCCTACGAGCAGTACTTC
CDR3 protein: CAISESLWTGEAYEQYF

clone size: .
J gene: TRBJ1-4
V gene: TRBV15
D gene: .
CDR3 DNA: TGTGCCACCAGCAGAGATATGCAGGCCTTTAATGAAAAACTGTTTTTT
CDR3 protein: CATSRDMQAFNEKLFF

clone size: .
J gene: TRBJ1-2
V gene: TRBV2
D gene: TRBD1
CDR3 DNA: TGTGCCAGCAGCCTGGGACAGTACTATGGCTACACCTTC
CDR3 protein: CASSLGQYYGYTF

clone size: .
J gene: TRBJ2-1
V gene: TRBV28
D gene: TRBD2
CDR3 DNA: TGTGCCAGCAGTCCGACTAGCGGGAGTTCTTATAATGAGCAGTTCTTC
CDR3 protein: CASSPTSGSSYNEQFF

clone size: .
J gene: TRBJ2-1
V gene: TRBV28
D gene: .
CDR3 DNA: TGTGCCAGCAGTTTAATGCGCTCTTCCTACAATGAGCAGTTCTTC
CDR3 protein: CASSLMRSSYNEQFF

clone size: .
J gene: TRBJ2-5
V gene: TRBV11-1
D gene: TRBD2
CDR3 DNA: TGTGCCAGCAGCTTGGGACTAGCGGGAGAAGAGACCCAGTACTTC
CDR3 protein: CASSLGLAGEETQYF

clone size: .
J gene: TRBJ1-3
V gene: TRBV7-9
D gene: .
CDR3 DNA: TGTGCCAGCAGCCGACAGGCCTTCGGAGAAAACACCATATATTTT
CDR3 protein: CASSRQAFGENTIYF

clone size: .
J gene: TRBJ1-6
V gene: TRBV28
D gene: .
CDR3 DNA: TGTGCCAGCAGTTTATCGCGGTCACCCCTCCACTTT
CDR3 protein: CASSLSRSPLHF

clone size: .
J gene: TRBJ2-7
V gene: TRBV7-9
D gene: .
CDR3 DNA: TGTGCCAGCAGCTTAGGTCACAGAGCCTACGAGCAGTACTTC
CDR3 protein: CASSLGHRAYEQYF

clone size: .
J gene: TRBJ1-1
V gene: TRBV6-6
D gene: .
CDR3 DNA: TGTGCCAGCAGTTACGAGGAGGGGAGAGGAGCTACTGAAGCTTTCTTT
CDR3 protein: CASSYEEGRGATEAFF

clone size: .
J gene: TRBJ2-3
V gene: TRBV29-1
D gene: TRBD2
CDR3 DNA: TGCAGCGTTTCCGGGACTAGCGGGACCCGCACAGATACGCAGTATTTT
CDR3 protein: CSVSGTSGTRTDTQYF

clone size: .
J gene: TRBJ1-1
V gene: TRBV27
D gene: .
CDR3 DNA: TGTGCCAGCAGCCTTGCAACGGGGTCGTGGATTTTT
CDR3 protein: CASSLATGSWIF

clone size: .
J gene: TRBJ1-2
V gene: TRBV6-4
D gene: .
CDR3 DNA: TGTGCCAGCAGTGACTCGTACAGACCTAACTATGGCTACACCTTC
CDR3 protein: CASSDSYRPNYGYTF